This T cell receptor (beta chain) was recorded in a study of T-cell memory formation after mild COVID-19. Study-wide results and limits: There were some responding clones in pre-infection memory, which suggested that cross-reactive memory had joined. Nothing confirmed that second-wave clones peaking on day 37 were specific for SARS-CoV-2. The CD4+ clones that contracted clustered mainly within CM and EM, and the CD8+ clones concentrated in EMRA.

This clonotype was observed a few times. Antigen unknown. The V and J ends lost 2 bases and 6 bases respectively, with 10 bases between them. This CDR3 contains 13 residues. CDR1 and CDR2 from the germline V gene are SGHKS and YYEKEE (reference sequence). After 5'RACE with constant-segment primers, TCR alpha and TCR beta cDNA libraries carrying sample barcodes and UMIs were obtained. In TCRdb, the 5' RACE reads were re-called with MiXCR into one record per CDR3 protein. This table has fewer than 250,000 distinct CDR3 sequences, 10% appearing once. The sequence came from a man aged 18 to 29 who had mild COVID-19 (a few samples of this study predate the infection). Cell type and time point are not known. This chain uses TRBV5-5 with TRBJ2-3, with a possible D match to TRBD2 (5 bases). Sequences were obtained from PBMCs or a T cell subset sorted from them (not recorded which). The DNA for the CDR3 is TGTGCCAGCAGCTTACGGCGAGGGGATACGCAGTATTTT. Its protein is CASSLRRGDTQYF.